These 21 T cell receptor beta chains share one sample of origin, sequenced in a study of T cells after yellow fever vaccination. Using its own MiXCR run on the 5' RACE reads, TCRdb lists one record per CDR3 protein. The sample yields some 300,000 distinct CDR3 sequences, roughly 3.5% seen once. The sequenced sample was PBMCs, obtained on the day of the yellow fever booster vaccination. The receptors here all came from a man aged 18 to 29 who received the YFV17D yellow fever vaccine.

This clonotype was detected many times. The chain uses TRBV9 and TRBJ2-1, with 8 bases aligning to TRBD2. The germline gives CDR1 SGDLS, CDR2 YYNGEE. The CDR3 length is 14 residues. V lost 3 bases and J lost 7; bases outside the gene matches: 6. CDR3 sequence reads: CASSAAGTSNEQFF. CDR3 coding DNA: TGTGCCAGCAGCGCCGCCGGGACTAGTAATGAGCAGTTCTTC. The whole variable domain, filled in from reference TRBV9 and TRBJ2-1, reads DSGVTQTPKHLITATGQRVTLRCSPRSGDLSVYWYQQSLDQGLQFLIQYYNGEERAKGNILERFSAQQFPDLHSELNLSSLELGDSALYFCASSAAGTSNEQFFGPGTRLTVL.

This clonotype was counted between two and nine times. The chain joins TRBV5-4 to TRBJ2-7; D gene uncertain. The CDR3 covers 14 residues. Germline V gives CDR1 SGHNT, CDR2 YYREEE (reference sequence). Trimming removed 1 base at V and 3 bases at J, with 11 bases between. For the CDR3, the DNA is TGTGCCAGCAGCTTGATCGGAGATTACTACGAGCAGTACTTC. This translates into CASSLIGDYYEQYF.

This clonotype occurred many times. The chain employs TRBV5-1 and TRBJ1-2, with unresolved D. The ends were cut back, 0 bases at V and 0 bases at J, with 3 bases in the middle. The germline V gene encodes CDR1 SGHRS and CDR2 YFSETQ. This CDR3 comprises 13 residues. DNA of the CDR3: TGCGCCAGCAGCTTGGACCCTAACTATGGCTACACCTTC. Its protein is CASSLDPNYGYTF.

The sample holds many counts of this clonotype. The CDR3 protein is CASSSTSLAGGETQYF. The CDR3 DNA follows: TGTGCCAGCAGCTCGACCTCACTAGCGGGGGGGGAGACCCAGTACTTC. The rearrangement joins TRBV9 to TRBJ2-5, with 13 bases matching TRBD2. V trimming: 4 bases; J trimming: 5 bases; junction bases outside the gene matches: 8. The CDR3 sequence is 16 residues long. Germline V lookup: CDR1 SGDLS, CDR2 YYNGEE.

In this sample, this clonotype turned up many times. V usage is TRBV18 and J usage is TRBJ2-4; D gene ambiguous. Germline assignment: CDR1 KGHSH and CDR2 LQKENI. V was pared by 3 bases and J by 1 base, with 7 bases between. The CDR3 extends over 14 amino acids. The CDR3 protein is CASSPGVAKNIQYF. Written as DNA, the CDR3 is TGTGCCAGCTCACCTGGAGTGGCCAAAAACATTCAGTACTTC. The full variable domain, with the rest looked up from reference TRBV18 and TRBJ2-4, is NAGVMQNPRHLVRRRGQEARLRCSPMKGHSHVYWYRQLPEEGLKFMVYLQKENIIDESGMPKERFSAEFPKEGPSILRIQQVVRGDSAAYFCASSPGVAKNIQYFGAGTRLSVL.

The chain links TRBV15 to TRBJ1-1; 10 bases line up with TRBD1. Trimming at V came to 4 bases and at J to 10 bases, leaving 6 bases not matched to a gene. This CDR3 spans 13 amino acids. The germline V gene encodes CDR1 LNHNV and CDR2 YYDKDF (reference sequence). The CDR3 sequence is CATSTGTGEGAFF. CDR3 nucleotides: TGTGCCACCAGCACCGGGACAGGGGAAGGAGCTTTCTTT.

The V call is TRBV19, the J call TRBJ1-6; D call uncertain. Germline values: CDR1 LNHDA, CDR2 SQIVND (reference sequence). Trimming stripped 3 bases from V and 9 bases from J, with 12 bases between. The CDR3 contains 14 residues. As DNA, the CDR3 is TGTGCCAGTAGTATGTTCGCCGCAGGTTCACCCCTCCACTTT. Protein sequence: CASSMFAAGSPLHF.

This clonotype was observed at least ten times. The V gene is TRBV7-3, the J gene TRBJ2-7, with TRBD2 matching over 9 bases. Germline trimming cut 4 bases from V and 5 bases from J; bases unmatched to any gene: 9. The CDR3 spans 15 residues. Germline CDR1 SGHTA, CDR2 FQGTGA. This chain's CDR3 is CASSYRGLANDEQYF. In nucleotides, the CDR3 is TGTGCCAGCAGCTACAGGGGACTAGCAAACGACGAGCAGTACTTC.

The table lists this clonotype with many counts. This chain uses TRBV7-2 with TRBJ2-4; D is unclear. The CDR3 length is 11 residues. The V gene's germline CDR1 is SGHTA and CDR2 FQGNSA. Trimming removed 5 bases from V and 6 bases from J, with 5 bases in between. The CDR3 is CASSPGNIQYF. DNA for the CDR3: TGTGCCAGCAGCCCCGGAAACATTCAGTACTTC.

Turning to this clonotype: A much larger clonotype is one base distant, so this may be a read error. V is TRBV24-1 and J is TRBJ2-2; 9 bases match TRBD1. Trimming took 4 bases from V and 7 from J; bases not matched to a gene: 9. Germline CDR1 KGHDR, CDR2 SFDVKD. The CDR3 has 16 residues. The CDR3 spells CATSDEGQGYNGELFF. In nucleotides, the CDR3 is TGTGCCACCAGTGACGAGGGACAGGGATACAACGGGGAGCTGTTTTTT.

The table lists this clonotype with a few counts. Here the CDR3 reads CASSQWDTSNTEAFF. The CDR3 coding sequence is TGCGCCAGCAGCCAGTGGGACACCTCTAACACTGAAGCTTTCTTT. The chain joins TRBV4-3 to TRBJ1-1; maybe TRBD1 (6 bases). Germline values: CDR1 LGHNA, CDR2 YSLEER. CDR3 size: 15 residues. The V and J ends lost 3 bases and 2 bases respectively, with 13 bases between them.

There are a few counts of this clonotype. The gene calls are TRBV3-1 and TRBJ1-6; D call uncertain. Trimming stripped 1 base from V and 9 bases from J, with 22 bases between. CDR3 length equals 18 residues. Looked up from germline, CDR1 is LGHDT and CDR2 is YNNKEL (reference sequence). CDR3 coding DNA: TGTGCCAGCAGCCAAGCAGTCCAAGTTGAGGGCCCCCGTTCACCCCTCCACTTT. Its protein is CASSQAVQVEGPRSPLHF.

The V call is TRBV14, the J call TRBJ2-7; no definite D call. The CDR3 has 15 amino acids. Trimming cost V 2 bases and J 5 bases, with 16 bases left between them. CDR1 SGHDN and CDR2 FVKESK come from the germline V gene. The CDR3 reads CASSQFSDRADEQYF. CDR3 sequence (DNA): TGTGCCAGCAGCCAATTCTCCGACCGGGCGGACGAGCAGTACTTC.

This clonotype appeared many times. The chain uses TRBV7-2 and TRBJ1-2; 9 bases are shared with TRBD1. V gave up 5 bases and J gave up 8 bases; unmatched junction bases: 6. CDR1 SGHTA and CDR2 FQGNSA come from the germline V gene. The CDR3 is 13 residues long. CDR3: CASSPTGGLGYTF. CDR3 sequence (DNA): TGTGCCAGCAGCCCCACAGGGGGCTTAGGCTACACCTTC.

This clonotype was observed at least ten times. The chain has TRBV3-1 and TRBJ2-1; D unresolved. Germline loops: CDR1 LGHDT, CDR2 YNNKEL (reference sequence). Trimming removed 2 bases at V and 3 bases at J, with 8 bases between. The CDR3 runs 14 residues. The chain's CDR3 is CASSQLGLYNEQFF. In DNA form, the CDR3 reads TGTGCCAGCAGCCAACTGGGCCTCTACAATGAGCAGTTCTTC.

This clonotype was counted only a few times. V is TRBV5-4 and J is TRBJ2-1; D unresolved. In germline, CDR1 is SGHNT, CDR2 YYREEE (reference sequence). CDR3 length equals 15 residues. The V end was cut by 0 bases, the J end by 2 bases, with 9 bases between. The CDR3 reads CASSLVSSAYNEQFF. The CDR3 coding sequence is TGTGCCAGCAGCTTGGTATCGAGCGCCTACAATGAGCAGTTCTTC. The variable domain in full, completed from reference TRBV5-4 and TRBJ2-1, reads ETGVTQSPTHLIKTRGQQVTLRCSSQSGHNTVSWYQQALGQGPQFIFQYYREEENGRGNFPPRFSGLQFPNYSSELNVNALELDDSALYLCASSLVSSAYNEQFFGPGTRLTVL.

The sample holds many counts of this clonotype. The V and J genes are TRBV12-3 or TRBV12-4 and TRBJ2-7, with 12 positions matching TRBD2. V lost 5 bases, J lost 6 bases, and 5 bases stayed unmatched. The CDR3 length is 14 residues. CDR3: CASSRSSGGVEQYV. CDR3 in DNA: TGTGCCAGCAGTCGTTCTAGCGGGGGGGTCGAGCAGTACGTC.

The V call is TRBV6-1, the J call TRBJ1-2, with D maybe TRBD1 (6 bases). CDR1 is MNHNS and CDR2 is SASEGT in the germline V gene. V shed 1 base and J shed 7 bases, with 10 bases lying between them. The CDR3 has 13 residues. CDR3 DNA sequence: TGTGCCAGCAGTGAAGGGACAGACCGTGGCTACACCTTC. This codes for CASSEGTDRGYTF.

Many counts were recorded for this clonotype. The chain carries TRBV20-1 and TRBJ1-2, with D unclear. The V gene lost 2 bases and the J gene lost 12 bases, with 19 bases spanning the gap. Germline CDR1 is DFQATT and CDR2 is SNEGSKA (reference sequence). The CDR3 extends over 13 amino acids. The CDR3 nucleotides read TGCAGTGCTAGATTCGATCCAAACCCAATGGACACCTTC. It yields the protein CSARFDPNPMDTF.

This clonotype was recorded many times. V is TRBV11-2 and J is TRBJ2-5; D remains unclear. There are 14 residues in the CDR3. Trimming removed 2 bases from V and 0 bases from J, with 7 bases in between. In germline, CDR1 is SGHAT, CDR2 FQNNGV. The CDR3 DNA follows: TGTGCCAGCAGCTTATGGGGATACCAAGAGACCCAGTACTTC. Translating it yields CASSLWGYQETQYF.

In this sample, this clonotype turned up many times. The chain has TRBV30 and TRBJ2-1; tentative D call: TRBD2 (6 bases). This CDR3 comprises 13 residues. V lost 2 bases and J 6 bases, leaving 11 bases between the germline ends. Germline lookup yields CDR1 GTSNPN and CDR2 SVGIG (reference sequence). CDR3: CAWSHGDFNEQFF. The CDR3 nucleotides read TGTGCCTGGAGTCACGGGGACTTCAATGAGCAGTTCTTC.